This T cell receptor (beta chain) was recovered during a study of T cell clonotyping in hematopoietic cell transplantation. A note on this clone: Antigen: not known.

The table came from immunoSEQ multiplex PCR; TCRdb's copy has only in-frame clones and leaves some out. The table lists 10,000 to 15,000 clones, roughly 92% of them singletons. Trimming stripped 0 bases from V and 5 bases from J, with 16 bases between. The CDR3 runs to 16 residues. The germline gives CDR1 SGDLS, CDR2 YYNGEE. Study-level results: After transplant, recipient diversity fell while pathologically expanded clonotypes grew through day 180.

The starting material was PBMCs, obtained 100 days after allogeneic stem cell transplant. The chain employs TRBV9 and TRBJ2-3; D uncertain. This receptor was taken from a female patient in her fifties or sixties who had an allogeneic stem cell transplant from an unrelated donor, so the T cells may come from the graft donor. Some clones in this sample may be carry-over from other donors' samples. The CDR3 DNA is TGTGCCAGCAGCGTAGGGGCTAACGGGTTCTTAGATACGCAGTATTTT. Encoded protein: CASSVGANGFLDTQYF.